This TCR beta chain was obtained from a study of molecular identifiers for immune sequencing clone quantification. A single record per CDR3 protein comes from TCRdb applying MiXCR to the PCR reads. The sample shows around 70,000 distinct CDR3 sequences, around 18% of them seen only once. Remarks on this clonotype: Being one base from a much bigger clone, this may be a read error.

V was trimmed by 6 bases and J by 1 base, leaving 18 bases between them. Germline V gene data show CDR1 as LNHDA and CDR2 as SQIVND (reference sequence). This CDR3 has 16 amino acids. The chain recombines TRBV19 with TRBJ1-1; D gene uncertain. The sample was naive CD8+ T cells from blood, with Jurkat cell RNA spiked in. Subset noted: FACS-sorted CD8+CD4-CCR7+CD45RA+ naive T cells. This sequence originates from a human donor in good health. Some libraries in this study had Jurkat cell RNA spiked in. The chain's CDR3 is CASSLPRVFQNTEAFF. In nucleotides, the CDR3 is TGTGCCAGTAGCCTACCGAGGGTTTTCCAGAACACTGAAGCTTTCTTT.